This T cell receptor (beta chain) was sequenced during a study of OX40 agonist ivuxolimab in advanced cancers. Trimming left V 3 bases short and J 0 bases short, with 15 bases between. The CDR3 runs to 17 residues. Germline values: CDR1 SEHNR, CDR2 FQNEAQ (reference sequence). The table came from immunoSEQ multiplex PCR; TCRdb's copy has only in-frame clones and leaves some out. The sample shows more than 100,000 clones, under 95% of them seen only once. Source: CD4+ or CD8+ T cells sorted from blood, taken in a trial of the OX40 agonist ivuxolimab. The rearrangement uses TRBV7-9 and TRBJ2-4; no clear D. This TCR came from an adult with an advanced solid tumor such as melanoma, head and neck, liver or kidney cancer. The CDR3 reads CASSFTPQILAKNIQYF. The CDR3 DNA sequence: TGTGCCAGCAGCTTTACCCCCCAAATTCTAGCCAAAAACATTCAGTACTTC. Using reference TRBV7-9 and TRBJ2-4 for the parts outside the CDR3, the full variable domain is DTGVSQNPRHKITKRGQNVTFRCDPISEHNRLYWYRQTLGQGPEFLTYFQNEAQLEKSRLLSDRFSAERPKGSFSTLEIQRTEQGDSAMYLCASSFTPQILAKNIQYFGAGTRLSVL.